This T cell receptor (beta chain) was identified in a study of OX40 agonist ivuxolimab in advanced cancers. General study findings and limits: In the 0.1 to 3.0 mg/kg range, CD4+ and CD8+ blood T cells had expanded clonally by week 6.

The table came from immunoSEQ multiplex PCR; TCRdb's copy has only in-frame clones and leaves some out. Of around 45,000 clones in the sample, around 87% were seen once. Details on this clone: What it binds is unknown.

The CDR3 runs to 13 residues. CDR1 is SGHRS and CDR2 is YFSETQ in the germline V gene. Trimming pared 4 bases from V and 0 bases from J, leaving 7 bases between. This chain connects TRBV5-1 to TRBJ1-1, with D possibly being TRBD1 (5 bases). The source is an adult with an advanced solid tumor such as melanoma, head and neck, liver or kidney cancer. Specimen: CD4+ or CD8+ T cells sorted from blood, collected in a trial of the OX40 agonist ivuxolimab. The chain's CDR3 is CASSEGVNTEAFF. Written as DNA, the CDR3 is TGCGCCAGCAGCGAAGGGGTGAACACTGAAGCTTTCTTT.